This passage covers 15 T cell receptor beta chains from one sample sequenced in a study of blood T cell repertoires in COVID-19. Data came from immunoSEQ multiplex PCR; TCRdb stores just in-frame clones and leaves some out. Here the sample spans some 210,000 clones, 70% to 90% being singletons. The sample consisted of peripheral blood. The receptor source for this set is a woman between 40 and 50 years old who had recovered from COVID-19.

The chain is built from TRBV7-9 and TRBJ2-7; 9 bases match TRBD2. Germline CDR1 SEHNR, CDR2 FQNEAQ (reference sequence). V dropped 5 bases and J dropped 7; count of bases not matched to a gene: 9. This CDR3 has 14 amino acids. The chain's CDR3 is CASSALAGVGEQYF. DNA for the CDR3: TGTGCCAGCAGCGCCTTAGCGGGAGTGGGGGAGCAGTACTTC.

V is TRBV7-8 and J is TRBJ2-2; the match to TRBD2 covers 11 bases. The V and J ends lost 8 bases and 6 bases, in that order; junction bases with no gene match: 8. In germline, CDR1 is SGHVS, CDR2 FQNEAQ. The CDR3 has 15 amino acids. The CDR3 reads CASSLGLAGSGELFF. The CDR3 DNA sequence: TGTGCCAGCTCCCTCGGACTAGCGGGTTCCGGGGAGCTGTTTTTT.

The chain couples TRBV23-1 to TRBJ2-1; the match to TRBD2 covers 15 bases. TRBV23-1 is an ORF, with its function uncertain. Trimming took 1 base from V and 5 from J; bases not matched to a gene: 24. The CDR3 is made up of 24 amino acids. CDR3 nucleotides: TGCGCCAGCAGTCAATTTTATAGGACTAGCGGGAGGGCCTCCCGGGGGGGGACTGACAATGAGCAGTTCTTC. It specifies CASSQFYRTSGRASRGGTDNEQFF.

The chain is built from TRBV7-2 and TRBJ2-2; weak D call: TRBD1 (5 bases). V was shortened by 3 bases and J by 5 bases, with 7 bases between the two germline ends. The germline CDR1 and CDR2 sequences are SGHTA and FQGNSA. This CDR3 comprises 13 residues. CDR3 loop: CASSFRATGELFF. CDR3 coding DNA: TGTGCCAGCAGCTTCAGGGCTACCGGGGAGCTGTTTTTT.

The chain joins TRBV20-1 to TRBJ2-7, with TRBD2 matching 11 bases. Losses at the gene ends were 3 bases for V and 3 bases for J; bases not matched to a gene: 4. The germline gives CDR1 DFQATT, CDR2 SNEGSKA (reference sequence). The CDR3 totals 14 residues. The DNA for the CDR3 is TGCAGTGCTAGTGGGACTAGCGGTTTCTACGAGCAGTACTTC. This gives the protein CSASGTSGFYEQYF.

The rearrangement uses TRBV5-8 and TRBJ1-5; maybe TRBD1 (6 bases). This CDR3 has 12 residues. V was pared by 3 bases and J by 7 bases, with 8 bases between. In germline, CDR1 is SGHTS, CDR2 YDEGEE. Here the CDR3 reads CASSSGVQPQHF. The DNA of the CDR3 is TGTGCCAGCAGCTCAGGGGTACAGCCCCAGCATTTT.

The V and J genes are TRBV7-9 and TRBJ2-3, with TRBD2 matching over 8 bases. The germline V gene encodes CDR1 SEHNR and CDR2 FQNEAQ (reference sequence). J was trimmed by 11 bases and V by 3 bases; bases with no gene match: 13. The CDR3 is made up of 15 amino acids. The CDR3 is CASSFLREAGSVQYF. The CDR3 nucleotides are TGTGCCAGCAGCTTCTTGCGGGAGGCCGGTAGCGTGCAGTATTTT.

The CDR3 protein is CATSGRTDYEQYF. The CDR3 DNA is TGTGCCACCTCGGGCCGGACAGACTACGAGCAGTACTTC. The chain has TRBV2 and TRBJ2-7; tentatively, D is TRBD1 (6 bases). Between the trimmed V and J ends, which lost 10 bases and 3 bases, there was a span of 16 bases. The CDR3 length is 13 residues. Germline CDR1 is SNHLY and CDR2 is FYNNEI.

CDR3 coding DNA: TGCGCCAGCAGCTTGGAGCGGGAGTGGGATACGCAGTATTTT. Translating it yields CASSLEREWDTQYF. This sequence joins TRBV5-1 and TRBJ2-3, with 8 bases aligning to TRBD2. This CDR3 is built from 14 residues. The germline V gene has CDR1 SGHRS and CDR2 YFSETQ. With 0 bases clipped from V and 6 bases from J, the junction kept 3 bases outside the gene matches.

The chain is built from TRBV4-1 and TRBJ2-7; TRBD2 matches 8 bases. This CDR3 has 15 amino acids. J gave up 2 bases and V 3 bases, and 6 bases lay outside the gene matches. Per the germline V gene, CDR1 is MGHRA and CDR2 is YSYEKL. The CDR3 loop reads CASSHELAATYEQYF. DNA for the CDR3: TGCGCCAGCAGCCACGAACTAGCGGCCACCTACGAGCAGTACTTC.

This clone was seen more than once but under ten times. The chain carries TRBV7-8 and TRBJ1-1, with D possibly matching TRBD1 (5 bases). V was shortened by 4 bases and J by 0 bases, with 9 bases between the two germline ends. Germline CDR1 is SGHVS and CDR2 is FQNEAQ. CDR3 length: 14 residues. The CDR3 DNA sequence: TGTGCCAGCAGCTCCAGGGTGATGAACACTGAAGCTTTCTTT. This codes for CASSSRVMNTEAFF.

This CDR3 reads CASSPGEQPQHF. The CDR3 DNA follows: TGTGCCAGCAGTCCGGGGGAACAGCCCCAGCATTTT. V gene TRBV6-2 or TRBV6-3 combines with J gene TRBJ1-5, with a tentative D call TRBD1 (5 bases). The CDR3 covers 12 residues. CDR1 and CDR2 (germline): MNHEY, SVGEGT. Trimming removed 5 bases at V and 7 bases at J, with 9 bases between.

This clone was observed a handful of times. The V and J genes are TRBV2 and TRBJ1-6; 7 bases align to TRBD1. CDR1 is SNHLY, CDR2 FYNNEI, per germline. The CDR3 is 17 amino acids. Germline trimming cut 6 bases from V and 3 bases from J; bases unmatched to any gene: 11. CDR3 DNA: TGTGCCAGCAGATCCCCGGGACAGACACTCTATAATTCACCCCTCCACTTT. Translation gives CASRSPGQTLYNSPLHF. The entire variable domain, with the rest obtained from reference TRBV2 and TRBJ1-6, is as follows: EPEVTQTPSHQVTQMGQEVILRCVPISNHLYFYWYRQILGQKVEFLVSFYNNEISEKSEIFDDQFSVERPDGSNFTLKIRSTKLEDSAMYFCASRSPGQTLYNSPLHFGNGTRLTVT.

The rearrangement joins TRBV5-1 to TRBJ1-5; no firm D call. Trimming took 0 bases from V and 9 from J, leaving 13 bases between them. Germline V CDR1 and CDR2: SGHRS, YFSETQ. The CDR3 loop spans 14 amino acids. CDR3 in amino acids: CASSLVRVKRPQHF. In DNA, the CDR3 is TGCGCCAGCAGCTTGGTGCGGGTAAAAAGGCCCCAGCATTTT.

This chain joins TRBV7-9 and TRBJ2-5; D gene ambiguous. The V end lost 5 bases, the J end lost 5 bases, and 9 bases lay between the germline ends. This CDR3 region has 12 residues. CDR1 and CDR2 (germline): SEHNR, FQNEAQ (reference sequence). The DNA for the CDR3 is TGTGCCAGCAGCCAGGTCGTGGAGACCCAGTACTTC. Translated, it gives CASSQVVETQYF.